This passage covers 24 T cell receptor beta chains from one sample sequenced in a study of blood T cell repertoires in COVID-19. Profiled with immunoSEQ multiplex PCR; TCRdb holds only in-frame clones, not every one. Of around 50,000 clones listed, more than 80% are singletons. The sequenced material came from peripheral blood. These receptors all come from a man aged 60 to 75 with acute or convalescent COVID-19.

This chain connects TRBV7-2 to TRBJ2-1; 12 bases fit TRBD2. CDR1 and CDR2 (germline): SGHTA, FQGNSA. Trimming took 7 bases from V and 6 from J; bases not matched to a gene: 7. CDR3 length: 15 residues. The CDR3 here is CASTLGLAGVNEQFF. CDR3 nucleotide sequence: TGTGCCAGCACCTTGGGACTAGCGGGTGTCAATGAGCAGTTCTTC.

In DNA form, the CDR3 reads TGTGCCAGCAGCTCAAACATGGGGGCGCGACAGCCCCAGCATTTT. Protein product: CASSSNMGARQPQHF. This rearrangement joins TRBV7-8 to TRBJ1-5, with D tentatively TRBD1 (6 bases). Germline CDR1 reads SGHVS; CDR2 reads FQNEAQ. CDR3 length: 15 amino acids. The V and J ends lost 4 bases and 7 bases respectively, with 17 bases between them.

The chain recombines TRBV6-5 with TRBJ1-3, with 10 bases identical to TRBD1. Germline V lookup: CDR1 MNHEY, CDR2 SVGAGI. The CDR3 runs 15 residues. Losses at the gene ends were 5 bases for V and 4 bases for J; bases not matched to a gene: 5. The CDR3 protein is CASSRDRGSGNTIYF. CDR3 DNA: TGTGCCAGCAGTAGGGACAGGGGATCCGGAAACACCATATATTTT.

V is TRBV6-4 and J is TRBJ1-2; D might be TRBD1 (5 bases). Trimming took off 6 bases at V and 7 bases at J, with 15 bases between the two ends. CDR1 and CDR2 from the germline V gene are MRHNA and SNTAGT. The CDR3 has 13 residues. The CDR3 is CASRGGGATGYTF. The CDR3 coding sequence is TGTGCCAGCAGGGGAGGCGGGGCGACTGGCTACACCTTC.

The rearrangement uses TRBV5-6 and TRBJ1-6; 8 bases match TRBD1. The length of the CDR3 is 15 residues. Germline CDR1 is SGHDT and CDR2 is YYEEEE. Germline trimming cut 5 bases from V and 7 bases from J; bases unmatched to any gene: 8. The CDR3 loop is CASSLRGLGNSPLHF. The CDR3 nucleotides are TGTGCCAGCAGTCTCAGGGGGCTAGGGAATTCACCCCTCCACTTT.

The chain links TRBV4-3 to TRBJ2-1; TRBD2 matches at 10 bases. CDR3 size: 17 residues. J gave up 7 bases and V 1 base, and 10 bases lay outside the gene matches. CDR1 is LGHNA, CDR2 YSLEER, per germline. The CDR3 DNA follows: TGCGCCAGCAGCCAAGGTCTAGCGGGGGCGACTAGGAATGAGCAGTTCTTC. Translation: CASSQGLAGATRNEQFF.

The V and J genes are TRBV30 and TRBJ1-4; 10 bases are shared with TRBD1. The CDR3 covers 17 residues. Trimming removed 1 base from V and 1 base from J; junction bases left unmatched: 6. CDR1 and CDR2 (germline): GTSNPN, SVGIG (reference sequence). CDR3 region: CAWSADRGPLTNEKLFF. The CDR3 coding sequence is TGTGCCTGGAGTGCAGACAGGGGGCCCCTAACTAATGAAAAACTGTTTTTT.

The chain carries TRBV5-1 and TRBJ2-3; no reliable D call. Looked up from germline, CDR1 is SGHRS and CDR2 is YFSETQ. Trimming took 4 bases from V and 5 from J, leaving 8 bases between them. The CDR3 extends over 12 amino acids. The chain's CDR3 is CASSPEQDTQYF. CDR3 bases: TGCGCCAGCAGCCCCGAACAAGATACGCAGTATTTT.

The V and J genes are TRBV29-1 and TRBJ1-2, with TRBD1 matching 11 bases. The CDR3 is made up of 16 amino acids. Germline V lookup: CDR1 SQVTM, CDR2 ANQGSEA. The V segment lost 3 bases and the J segment 4 bases; nucleotides outside the gene matches: 10. This chain's CDR3 is CSVERGDGQGAYGYTF. The DNA of the CDR3 is TGCAGCGTTGAGAGGGGTGACGGACAGGGGGCCTATGGCTACACCTTC.

The genes are TRBV15 and TRBJ1-2; D unclear. Trimming shortened V by 0 bases and J by 8 bases, and 19 bases separated the two germline ends. Germline V lookup: CDR1 LNHNV, CDR2 YYDKDF (reference sequence). The CDR3 covers 16 residues. The CDR3 spells CATSRDFRGVSQGYTF. The CDR3 DNA sequence: TGTGCCACCAGCAGAGATTTTCGCGGGGTGTCGCAAGGCTACACCTTC. The whole variable domain, filled in from reference TRBV15 and TRBJ1-2, reads DAMVIQNPRYQVTQFGKPVTLSCSQTLNHNVMYWYQQKSSQAPKLLFHYYDKDFNNEADTPDNFQSRRPNTSFCFLDIRSPGLGDTAMYLCATSRDFRGVSQGYTFGSGTRLTVV.

This chain uses TRBV30 with TRBJ2-1; D is uncertain. The CDR3 length is 12 residues. V was shortened by 0 bases and J by 8 bases, with 8 bases between the two germline ends. In germline, CDR1 is GTSNPN, CDR2 SVGIG (reference sequence). CDR3 DNA: TGTGCCTGGAGTGTAGTCGACTATGAGCAGTTCTTC. It is translated as CAWSVVDYEQFF.

V is TRBV1 and J is TRBJ2-3; TRBD1 is the table's D call, not checked against the DNA. TRBV1 is assigned pseudogene status. The CDR3 contains 18 residues. This chain's CDR3 is CTSSHRQFQYWMPDTQYF. The CDR3, as DNA: TGCACCAGCAGCCACCGACAGTTTCAGTATTGGATGCCAGATACGCAGTATTTT.

The chain couples TRBV28 to TRBJ2-3, with 9 bases identical to TRBD2. Germline loops: CDR1 MDHEN, CDR2 SYDVKM. J was trimmed by 0 bases and V by 2 bases; bases with no gene match: 15. The CDR3 covers 20 residues. The DNA of the CDR3 is TGTGCCAGCAGTTTACCAGGACTAGCGTCAACCAGGCCTAGCACAGATACGCAGTATTTT. It is translated as CASSLPGLASTRPSTDTQYF.

The gene calls are TRBV6-4 and TRBJ1-1; D is perhaps TRBD1 (6 bases). Germline assignment: CDR1 MRHNA and CDR2 SNTAGT. CDR3 size: 15 residues. Trimming removed 0 bases from V and 7 bases from J, with 15 bases in between. CDR3 DNA: TGTGCCAGCAGTGACTCGCAGGGTGAAGGGGGTGAAGCTTTCTTT. Its translation is CASSDSQGEGGEAFF.

This chain links TRBV9 with TRBJ1-5; 9 nucleotides agree with TRBD1. Germline V gene sequence: CDR1 SGDLS, CDR2 YYNGEE. V lost 3 bases and J lost 5; bases outside the gene matches: 6. The CDR3 spans 15 residues. CDR3 protein: CASSAGQGRDQPQHF. DNA of the CDR3: TGTGCCAGCAGCGCGGGACAGGGTCGAGATCAGCCCCAGCATTTT.

J is TRBJ2-7 and V is TRBV13; 9 positions match TRBD2. Looked up from germline, CDR1 is PRHDT and CDR2 is FYEKMQ (reference sequence). The CDR3 totals 11 residues. V dropped 5 bases and J dropped 11; count of bases not matched to a gene: 4. This chain's CDR3 is CASSLLAGEYF. DNA for the CDR3: TGTGCCAGCAGCCTGTTAGCGGGGGAGTACTTC.

V is TRBV7-2 and J is TRBJ2-1; 9 nucleotides agree with TRBD1. The V gene end was trimmed by 4 bases and the J gene end by 2 bases; junction bases not matched to a gene: 6. Germline CDR1 and CDR2: SGHTA and FQGNSA. The CDR3 sequence is 16 residues long. The CDR3 spells CASSCTRDRAYNEQFF. CDR3 nucleotide sequence: TGTGCCAGCAGCTGCACACGGGACAGGGCCTACAATGAGCAGTTCTTC.

This chain links TRBV20-1 with TRBJ1-2; TRBD1 agrees at 11 bases. In germline, CDR1 is DFQATT, CDR2 SNEGSKA (reference sequence). The V and J ends lost 3 bases and 6 bases, in that order; junction bases with no gene match: 3. The CDR3 is 13 residues long. CDR3 nucleotide sequence: TGCAGTGCTAGTGGACAGGGGGCGCATGGCTACACCTTC. As protein: CSASGQGAHGYTF.

The chain couples TRBV5-1 to TRBJ1-2; tentatively, D is TRBD1 (5 bases). V was trimmed by 4 bases and J by 4 bases, leaving 17 bases between them. Germline-derived CDR1 and CDR2 are SGHRS and YFSETQ. The CDR3 loop spans 15 amino acids. The CDR3 region is CASSKDRIPAYGYTF. The DNA of the CDR3 is TGCGCCAGCAGCAAAGACAGAATCCCAGCCTATGGCTACACCTTC.

To note about this clone: Germline is not matched at one junction end, which may reflect a read error. The sample carries other DNA sequences with the same CDR3. This sequence joins TRBV24-1 and TRBJ1-2, with D possibly TRBD1 on 6 matching bases. This CDR3 has 14 amino acids. CDR1 is KGHDR and CDR2 is SFDVKD in the germline V gene. The CDR3 DNA is TGTGCCACCAGTGATGCCGGACAGCTTTATGGTTACACCTTC. This gives the protein CATSDAGQLYGYTF.

The CDR3 protein is CASSPPGEGFGQPQHF. CDR3 DNA sequence: TGTGCCAGTAGTCCCCCCGGAGAGGGTTTTGGTCAGCCCCAGCATTTT. The chain is built from TRBV19 and TRBJ1-5; D gene uncertain. The CDR3 is 16 amino acids. Germline V gene sequence: CDR1 LNHDA, CDR2 SQIVND (reference sequence). Deletions cut 5 bases from V and 6 bases from J, with 20 bases between. Complete variable domain (other parts from reference TRBV19 and TRBJ1-5): DGGITQSPKYLFRKEGQNVTLSCEQNLNHDAMYWYRQDPGQGLRLIYYSQIVNDFQKGDIAEGYSVSREKKESFPLTVTSAQKNPTAFYLCASSPPGEGFGQPQHFGDGTRLSIL.

This clone was found once. The chain combines TRBV11-3 with TRBJ2-1; 7 positions agree with TRBD1. The germline gives CDR1 SGHNT, CDR2 YENEEA. V gave up 5 bases and J gave up 7 bases; unmatched junction bases: 5. The CDR3 is 13 amino acids. The CDR3 sequence is CASSPDRVNEQFF. CDR3 DNA: TGTGCCAGCAGCCCCGACAGGGTGAATGAGCAGTTCTTC.

The chain has TRBV3-1 (or the pseudogene TRBV3-2) and TRBJ2-5; maybe TRBD1 (6 bases). CDR1 LGHDT and CDR2 YNNKEL come from the germline V gene (reference sequence). Trimming pared 1 base from V and 7 bases from J, leaving 28 bases between. The CDR3 extends over 19 amino acids. CDR3 nucleotide sequence: TGTGCCAGCAGCCAAGTTTTATTCGGACAGATGTTCCCATTAAGGACCCAGTACTTC. As protein: CASSQVLFGQMFPLRTQYF.

The chain links TRBV19 to TRBJ2-5; D unclear. Germline assignment: CDR1 LNHDA and CDR2 SQIVND (reference sequence). Trimming cost V 5 bases and J 5 bases, with 12 bases left between them. The CDR3 sequence is 13 residues long. CDR3 DNA sequence: TGTGCCAGTAGTTCGGGTCCTAGGGAGACCCAGTACTTC. This gives the protein CASSSGPRETQYF. Full variable domain (remainder filled in from reference TRBV19 and TRBJ2-5): DGGITQSPKYLFRKEGQNVTLSCEQNLNHDAMYWYRQDPGQGLRLIYYSQIVNDFQKGDIAEGYSVSREKKESFPLTVTSAQKNPTAFYLCASSSGPRETQYFGPGTRLLVL.